This entry lists 30 T cell receptor beta chains sequenced from one sample in a study of blood T cell repertoires in COVID-19. Sequencing used immunoSEQ multiplex PCR; TCRdb keeps in-frame clones, though not all of them. This table has 120,000 to 150,000 clones, around four fifths appearing once. Specimen: PBMCs or T cells enriched from blood (not recorded which). These receptors all come from a woman aged 35 to 49 who had recovered from COVID-19.

The rearrangement links TRBV30 to TRBJ2-1; 7 nucleotides agree with TRBD2. V shed 2 bases and J 9 bases; nucleotides not matched to a gene: 7. The CDR3 is 13 amino acids. The V gene's germline CDR1 is GTSNPN and CDR2 SVGIG (reference sequence). The CDR3 bases are TGTGCCTGGAGTACGCTGGCGGGAGTTGAGCAGTTCTTC. Protein product: CAWSTLAGVEQFF.

The chain has TRBV27 and TRBJ2-1; TRBD1 is a possible D gene (5 bases). This CDR3 contains 15 residues. V gave up 5 bases and J gave up 5 bases, with 16 bases separating them. Germline CDR1 MNHEY, CDR2 SMNVEV (reference sequence). The CDR3 loop is CASSNPVWGHNEQFF. The CDR3 DNA follows: TGTGCCAGCAGTAACCCCGTGTGGGGCCACAATGAGCAGTTCTTC.

Only a few counts were recorded for this clone. The chain recombines TRBV30 with TRBJ1-1; D is unclear. CDR3 length: 13 residues. CDR1 is GTSNPN, CDR2 SVGIG, per germline (reference sequence). Deletions cut 2 bases from V and 2 bases from J, with 9 bases between. The CDR3 spells CAWSKIQNTEAFF. For the CDR3, the DNA is TGTGCCTGGAGTAAAATACAAAACACTGAAGCTTTCTTT.

The V gene is TRBV6-5, the J gene TRBJ2-1; D perhaps matches TRBD1 (7 bases). Looked up from germline, CDR1 is MNHEY and CDR2 is SVGAGI. V was trimmed by 8 bases and J by 3 bases, leaving 11 bases between them. This CDR3 spans 13 amino acids. The CDR3 DNA is TGTGCCAGCGCGGGACAGCTCTACAATGAGCAGTTCTTC. This codes for CASAGQLYNEQFF.

The CDR3 is CASRTGLGQPQHF. The CDR3 DNA reads TGTGCCAGCAGGACAGGGTTGGGACAGCCCCAGCATTTT. The chain is built from TRBV28 and TRBJ1-5, with TRBD1 identical over 7 bases. Unmatched junction bases numbered 6, after V lost 6 bases and J lost 7 bases. This CDR3 has 13 amino acids. Germline assignment: CDR1 MDHEN and CDR2 SYDVKM.

The chain has TRBV5-1 and TRBJ1-1; D possibly corresponds to TRBD1 (5 bases). Per germline, CDR1 SGHRS and CDR2 YFSETQ. V was clipped by 4 bases and J by 4 bases, with 14 bases between them. The CDR3 runs 14 residues. The CDR3 spells CASSLSQGFTEAFF. The CDR3 coding sequence is TGCGCCAGCAGCCTCAGCCAGGGTTTCACTGAAGCTTTCTTT.

This chain connects TRBV29-1 to TRBJ2-3; TRBD2 agrees at 11 bases. V lost 3 bases and J lost 2; bases outside the gene matches: 7. Per the germline V gene, CDR1 is SQVTM and CDR2 is ANQGSEA. The CDR3 length is 16 residues. CDR3 sequence reads: CSVEAVAGGNTDTQYF. The CDR3 nucleotides read TGCAGCGTTGAGGCAGTAGCGGGAGGGAACACAGATACGCAGTATTTT.

This chain uses TRBV10-1 with TRBJ2-1; TRBD1 matches at 9 bases. With 4 bases clipped from V and 10 bases from J, the junction kept 11 bases outside the gene matches. Germline assignment: CDR1 WNHNN and CDR2 SYGVQD (reference sequence). The CDR3 sequence is 15 residues long. The CDR3 region is CASSARTGDLNEQFF. In DNA form, the CDR3 reads TGCGCCAGCAGTGCCCGGACAGGGGATTTAAACGAGCAGTTCTTC.

The rearrangement joins TRBV4-2 to TRBJ1-3, with 9 bases identical to TRBD1. This CDR3 contains 17 residues. V shed 3 bases, J shed 7 bases, and the junction held 13 bases outside the gene matches. Germline V gene lookup returns CDR1 LGHNA and CDR2 YNFKEQ. The CDR3, as DNA: TGTGCCAGCAGCCATCGGGGAACCGGGACAGGGAGGAACACCATATATTTT. Translated, it gives CASSHRGTGTGRNTIYF.

In this sample, this clone turned up a few times. CDR3 protein: CASSLWGGSSYEQYF. Here the CDR3 DNA reads TGTGCCAGCAGTTTATGGGGCGGGAGCTCCTACGAGCAGTACTTC. The chain couples TRBV27 to TRBJ2-7, with 7 bases aligning to TRBD2. This CDR3 is built from 15 residues. V lost 1 base to trimming and J lost 0 bases; unmatched junction nucleotides: 3. From germline, CDR1 is MNHEY and CDR2 SMNVEV (reference sequence).

The chain recombines TRBV30 with TRBJ1-1; no definite D call. The CDR3 is 13 residues long. Germline V gives CDR1 GTSNPN, CDR2 SVGIG (reference sequence). V gave up 0 bases and J gave up 0 bases, with 5 bases separating them. The CDR3 is CAWSVSVNTEAFF. The CDR3 coding sequence is TGTGCCTGGAGTGTCTCGGTGAACACTGAAGCTTTCTTT. Looking up the rest from reference TRBV30 and TRBJ1-1 gives the full variable domain: SQTIHQWPATLVQPVGSPLSLECTVEGTSNPNLYWYRQAAGRGLQLLFYSVGIGQISSEVPQNLSASRPQDRQFILSSKKLLLSDSGFYLCAWSVSVNTEAFFGQGTRLTVV.

The chain has TRBV4-1 and TRBJ2-5, with D perhaps TRBD2 (5 bases). Trimming cost V 4 bases and J 3 bases, with 9 bases left between them. There are 13 residues in the CDR3. In germline, CDR1 is MGHRA, CDR2 YSYEKL. The CDR3 is CASSPGLKETQYF. Written as DNA, the CDR3 is TGCGCCAGCAGCCCCGGACTTAAAGAGACCCAGTACTTC.

This clone was observed a handful of times. The chain has TRBV11-3 and TRBJ2-1; TRBD1 might be the D (5 bases). V lost 0 bases and J lost 5, with 8 bases in between. Germline V gene lookup returns CDR1 SGHNT and CDR2 YENEEA. CDR3 length equals 14 residues. For the CDR3, the DNA is TGTGCCAGCAGCTTAGACGACAGCAACAATGAGCAGTTCTTC. Protein sequence: CASSLDDSNNEQFF.

This clone appeared a few times. This rearrangement joins TRBV5-1 to TRBJ2-1, with D maybe TRBD1 (7 bases). CDR1 and CDR2 (germline): SGHRS, YFSETQ. V was pared by 6 bases and J by 0 bases, with 19 bases between. CDR3 length equals 17 residues. DNA for the CDR3: TGCGCCAGCACCTACTCCCCAGGGGGGAGCTCCTACAATGAGCAGTTCTTC. This translates into CASTYSPGGSSYNEQFF. Looking up the rest from reference TRBV5-1 and TRBJ2-1 gives the full variable domain: KAGVTQTPRYLIKTRGQQVTLSCSPISGHRSVSWYQQTPGQGLQFLFEYFSETQRNKGNFPGRFSGRQFSNSRSEMNVSTLELGDSALYLCASTYSPGGSSYNEQFFGPGTRLTVL.

This clone has more than one count but fewer than ten. The J gene is TRBJ1-1, the V gene TRBV18; tentative D call: TRBD1 (5 bases). Germline V gene data show CDR1 as KGHSH and CDR2 as LQKENI. The CDR3 has 13 residues. The V end was cut by 5 bases, the J end by 2 bases, with 9 bases between. The CDR3 nucleotides read TGTGCCAGCTCAGCCCAGGGAAACACTGAAGCTTTCTTT. The encoded protein is CASSAQGNTEAFF.

This rearrangement joins TRBV28 to TRBJ2-2; TRBD1 might be the D (6 bases). The CDR3 has 17 residues. Germline-derived CDR1 and CDR2 are MDHEN and SYDVKM. Trimming removed 4 bases from V and 2 bases from J, with 17 bases in between. CDR3: CASSSPVAGANTGELFF. The CDR3 coding sequence is TGTGCCAGCAGTTCCCCTGTAGCAGGGGCAAACACCGGGGAGCTGTTTTTT. Together with reference TRBV28 and TRBJ2-2, the CDR3 gives the full variable domain: DVKVTQSSRYLVKRTGEKVFLECVQDMDHENMFWYRQDPGLGLRLIYFSYDVKMKEKGDIPEGYSVSREKKERFSLILESASTNQTSMYLCASSSPVAGANTGELFFGEGSRLTVL.

The chain joins TRBV11-3 to TRBJ2-2, with TRBD2 as a possible D gene (5 bases). V lost 3 bases, J lost 5 bases, and 7 bases lay in between. The CDR3 has 13 amino acids. Per the germline V gene, CDR1 is SGHNT and CDR2 is YENEEA. Here the CDR3 reads CASSFSATGELFF. The CDR3 coding sequence is TGTGCCAGCAGCTTTAGCGCGACCGGGGAGCTGTTTTTT.

There are a few counts of this clone. This sequence joins TRBV19 and TRBJ1-5, with 9 bases aligning to TRBD1. The ends lost 7 bases at V and 0 bases at J; junction bases unmatched: 4. Germline-derived CDR1 and CDR2 are LNHDA and SQIVND (reference sequence). The length of the CDR3 is 15 residues. The CDR3 spells CASKDRGNSNQPQHF. The CDR3 DNA is TGTGCCAGTAAGGACAGGGGAAATAGCAATCAGCCCCAGCATTTT.

J is TRBJ2-1 and V is TRBV7-9, with 10 bases aligning to TRBD2. The CDR3 sequence is 16 residues long. Germline V gene lookup returns CDR1 SEHNR and CDR2 FQNEAQ (reference sequence). Losses at the gene ends were 4 bases for V and 6 bases for J; bases not matched to a gene: 9. CDR3 sequence reads: CASSSPLAGARNEQFF. CDR3 DNA: TGTGCCAGCAGCTCTCCCCTAGCGGGGGCCCGCAATGAGCAGTTCTTC. The entire variable domain, with the rest obtained from reference TRBV7-9 and TRBJ2-1, is as follows: DTGVSQNPRHKITKRGQNVTFRCDPISEHNRLYWYRQTLGQGPEFLTYFQNEAQLEKSRLLSDRFSAERPKGSFSTLEIQRTEQGDSAMYLCASSSPLAGARNEQFFGPGTRLTVL.

This CDR3 is CASSLAISSISDTQYF. DNA of the CDR3: TGTGCCAGCAGCTTAGCTATATCTAGCATATCAGATACGCAGTATTTT. This chain uses TRBV7-2 with TRBJ2-3, with D possibly being TRBD2 (5 bases). Germline CDR1 SGHTA, CDR2 FQGNSA. CDR3 length: 16 amino acids. The V and J ends lost 0 bases and 4 bases respectively, with 14 bases between them. Looking up the rest from reference TRBV7-2 and TRBJ2-3 gives the full variable domain: GAGVSQSPSNKVTEKGKDVELRCDPISGHTALYWYRQSLGQGLEFLIYFQGNSAPDKSGLPSDRFSAERTGGSVSTLTIQRTQQEDSAVYLCASSLAISSISDTQYFGPGTRLTVL.

This clone has just one count. Mismatch with germline at one junction end may stem from a read error. The gene calls are TRBV30 and TRBJ1-1; D is perhaps TRBD1 (5 bases). Looked up from germline, CDR1 is GTSNPN and CDR2 is SVGIG (reference sequence). The CDR3 totals 14 residues. In nucleotides, the CDR3 is TGTGCCTGGGGTGTTGGGGGGATGAACACTGAAGCTTTCTTT. It translates to CAWGVGGMNTEAFF.

This clone has more than one count but fewer than ten. The chain recombines TRBV9 with TRBJ2-6; D possibly corresponds to TRBD2 (5 bases). The V end lost 0 bases, the J end lost 0 bases, and 10 bases lay between the germline ends. The CDR3 is 17 amino acids. Germline V gene data show CDR1 as SGDLS and CDR2 as YYNGEE. The CDR3, as DNA: TGTGCCAGCAGCGTAGCGCCTAGCCCCTCTGGGGCCAACGTCCTGACTTTC. Its protein is CASSVAPSPSGANVLTF.

The V and J genes are TRBV28 and TRBJ1-5, with TRBD1 identical over 8 bases. Trimming removed 11 bases from V and 2 bases from J; junction bases left unmatched: 17. This CDR3 has 17 residues. In germline, CDR1 is MDHEN, CDR2 SYDVKM. Written as DNA, the CDR3 is TGTGCCGCGAGAGCGGGACAGGTCGTTCGTGGCAATCAGCCCCAGCATTTT. The encoded protein is CAARAGQVVRGNQPQHF.

This chain connects TRBV27 to TRBJ2-7; 14 bases agree with TRBD2. The J segment lost 12 bases and the V segment lost 3 bases, leaving 10 bases of the junction unmatched. Germline V lookup: CDR1 MNHEY, CDR2 SMNVEV (reference sequence). This CDR3 is 15 amino acids long. CDR3 in DNA: TGTGCCAGCAGTTTTGAGGGACTAGCGGGAGAGGTTTGGTACTTC. Amino acids: CASSFEGLAGEVWYF.

J is TRBJ2-1 and V is TRBV7-8, with D possibly TRBD2 on 5 matching bases. This CDR3 contains 16 residues. Germline V lookup: CDR1 SGHVS, CDR2 FQNEAQ. V lost 5 bases and J lost 4, with 18 bases in between. The DNA of the CDR3 is TGTGCCAGCAGCCTCGCCGAGATGTCGGGATACAATGAGCAGTTCTTC. Translation gives CASSLAEMSGYNEQFF.

This chain joins TRBV6-5 and TRBJ2-7, with D possibly being TRBD1 (6 bases). The V end lost 6 bases, the J end lost 0 bases, and 9 bases lay between the germline ends. The germline V gene has CDR1 MNHEY and CDR2 SVGAGI. The CDR3 length is 13 residues. The CDR3 DNA reads TGTGCCAGCAGACAGGGATCCTCCTACGAGCAGTACTTC. Translated: CASRQGSSYEQYF.

This chain links TRBV5-3 with TRBJ1-5, with TRBD1 matching over 8 bases. TRBV5-3 has ORF status, its function being uncertain. Unmatched junction bases numbered 15, after V lost 3 bases and J lost 4 bases. The CDR3 is 18 amino acids. This chain's CDR3 is CARSSRTGLMHHNQPQHF. The CDR3, as DNA: TGTGCCAGAAGCTCCAGGACAGGGCTCATGCATCATAATCAGCCCCAGCATTTT.

The chain is built from TRBV4-1 and TRBJ1-1; 10 bases align to TRBD1. Germline V lookup: CDR1 MGHRA, CDR2 YSYEKL. CDR3 size: 16 residues. V lost 2 bases, J lost 6 bases, and 9 bases stayed unmatched. For the CDR3, the DNA is TGCGCCAGCAGCCAACAGGACAGGGGGATTTCTTCTGAAGCTTTCTTT. Protein product: CASSQQDRGISSEAFF.

CDR3 nucleotides: TGTGCCAGCAGCTTGGGGGACATAGTCTACGAGCAGTACTTC. Protein: CASSLGDIVYEQYF. This sequence joins TRBV5-6 and TRBJ2-7, with D possibly being TRBD1 (6 bases). The CDR3 contains 14 residues. The germline V gene encodes CDR1 SGHDT and CDR2 YYEEEE. V gave up 0 bases and J gave up 3 bases, with 10 bases separating them. Full variable domain (missing parts from reference TRBV5-6 and TRBJ2-7): DAGVTQSPTHLIKTRGQQVTLRCSPKSGHDTVSWYQQALGQGPQFIFQYYEEEERQRGNFPDRFSGHQFPNYSSELNVNALLLGDSALYLCASSLGDIVYEQYFGPGTRLTVT.

This sequence joins TRBV9 and TRBJ1-1, with no clear D. This CDR3 has 14 residues. Trimming shortened V by 1 base and J by 3 bases, and 10 bases separated the two germline ends. Looked up from germline, CDR1 is SGDLS and CDR2 is YYNGEE. Here the CDR3 reads CASSVRSLDTEAFF. In DNA, the CDR3 is TGTGCCAGCAGCGTAAGGTCCCTAGACACTGAAGCTTTCTTT.